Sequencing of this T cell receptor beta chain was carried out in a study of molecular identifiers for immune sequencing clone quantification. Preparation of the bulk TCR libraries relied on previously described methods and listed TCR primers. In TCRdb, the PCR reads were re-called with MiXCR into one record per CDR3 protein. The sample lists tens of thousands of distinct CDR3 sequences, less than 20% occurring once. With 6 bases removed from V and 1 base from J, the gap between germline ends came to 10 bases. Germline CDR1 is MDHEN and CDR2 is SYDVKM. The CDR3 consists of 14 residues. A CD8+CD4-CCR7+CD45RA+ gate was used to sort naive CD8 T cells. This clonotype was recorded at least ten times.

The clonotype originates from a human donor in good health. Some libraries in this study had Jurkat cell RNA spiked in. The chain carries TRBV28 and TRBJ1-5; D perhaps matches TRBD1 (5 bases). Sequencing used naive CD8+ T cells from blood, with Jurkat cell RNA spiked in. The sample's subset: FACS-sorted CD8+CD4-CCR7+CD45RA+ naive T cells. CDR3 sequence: CASSWDLSNQPQHF. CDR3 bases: TGTGCCAGCAGCTGGGACCTAAGCAATCAGCCCCAGCATTTT.